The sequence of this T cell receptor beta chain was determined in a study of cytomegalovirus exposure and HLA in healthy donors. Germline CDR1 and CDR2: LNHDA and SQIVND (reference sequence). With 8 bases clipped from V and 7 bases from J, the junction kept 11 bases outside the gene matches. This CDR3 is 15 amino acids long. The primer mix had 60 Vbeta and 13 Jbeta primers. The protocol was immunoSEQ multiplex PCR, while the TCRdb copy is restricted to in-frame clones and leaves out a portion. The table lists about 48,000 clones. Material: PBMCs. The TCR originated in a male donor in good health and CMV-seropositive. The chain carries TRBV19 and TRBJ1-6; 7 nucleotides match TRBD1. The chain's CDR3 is CASDQPGQYNSPLHF. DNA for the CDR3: TGTGCCAGTGACCAGCCGGGACAGTACAATTCACCCCTCCACTTT.